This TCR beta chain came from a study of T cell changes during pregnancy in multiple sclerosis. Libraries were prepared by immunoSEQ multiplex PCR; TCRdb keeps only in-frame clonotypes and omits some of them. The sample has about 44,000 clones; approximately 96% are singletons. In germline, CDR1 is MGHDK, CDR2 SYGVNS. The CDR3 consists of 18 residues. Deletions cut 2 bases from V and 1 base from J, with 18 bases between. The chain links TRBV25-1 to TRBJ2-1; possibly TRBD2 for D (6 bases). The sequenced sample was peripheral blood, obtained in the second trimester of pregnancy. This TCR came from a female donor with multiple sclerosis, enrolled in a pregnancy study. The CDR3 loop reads CASSEALGGGLSYNEQFF. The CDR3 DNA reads TGTGCCAGCAGTGAAGCCCTAGGTGGGGGGTTGTCCTACAATGAGCAGTTCTTC.